This section outlines one T cell receptor (beta chain) sequence together with its context. The junction shows a germline mismatch at one end, possibly a read error. These data come from a study of cytomegalovirus exposure and HLA in healthy donors. On the study more broadly: Most genotyped donors, around 78% of about 400, had Caucasian-associated genetic ancestry.

The study ran its PCR with 60 Vbeta and 13 Jbeta primers. Method: immunoSEQ multiplex PCR; TCRdb's copy keeps in-frame clones and lacks some. The sample includes 130,000 to 150,000 clones, 70% to 85% of them seen just once. The CDR3 covers 15 residues. Germline loops: CDR1 SSHAT, CDR2 FNYEAQ (reference sequence). The TCR comes from a woman in her fifties or sixties in good health and CMV-seropositive. The specimen was PBMCs. This chain connects TRBV7-7 to TRBJ2-5, with 10 bases matching TRBD1. The CDR3 sequence: CASSLGTGASETQYF. The CDR3 DNA follows: TGTGCTAGCAGCTTAGGGACAGGGGCGTCTGAGACCCAGTACTTC.